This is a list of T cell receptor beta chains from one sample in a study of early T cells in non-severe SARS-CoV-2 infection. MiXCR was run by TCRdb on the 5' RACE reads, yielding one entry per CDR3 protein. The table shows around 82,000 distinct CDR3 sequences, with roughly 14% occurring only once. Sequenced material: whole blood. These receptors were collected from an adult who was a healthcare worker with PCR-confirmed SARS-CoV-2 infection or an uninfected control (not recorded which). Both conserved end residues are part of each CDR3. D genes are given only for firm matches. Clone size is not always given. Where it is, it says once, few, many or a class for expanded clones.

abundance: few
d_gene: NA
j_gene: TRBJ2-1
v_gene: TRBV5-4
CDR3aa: CASSLGRGSSYNEQFF
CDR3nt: TGTGCCAGCAGCTTGGGCCGGGGGAGCTCCTACAATGAGCAGTTCTTC

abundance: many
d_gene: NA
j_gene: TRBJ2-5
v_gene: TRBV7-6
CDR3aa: CASSHPTGGGKTQYF
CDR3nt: TGTGCCAGCAGCCACCCGACAGGAGGAGGGAAGACCCAGTACTTC

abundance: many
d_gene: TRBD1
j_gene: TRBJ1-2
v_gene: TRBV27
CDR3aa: CASSPAGGTDGYTF
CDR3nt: TGTGCCAGCTCCCCCGCAGGGGGGACCGATGGCTACACCTTC

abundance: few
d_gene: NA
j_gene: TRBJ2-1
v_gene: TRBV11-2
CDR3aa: CASSLRGNGAYNEQFF
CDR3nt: TGTGCCAGCAGCTTAAGGGGCAATGGGGCCTACAATGAGCAGTTCTTC

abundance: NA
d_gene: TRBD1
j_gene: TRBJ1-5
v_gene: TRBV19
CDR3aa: CASSTRTGQVQPQHF
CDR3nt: TGTGCCAGTAGTACACGGACAGGGCAGGTTCAGCCCCAGCATTTT

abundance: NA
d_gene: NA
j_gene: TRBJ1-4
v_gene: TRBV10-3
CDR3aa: CAISEFVNEKLFF
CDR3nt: TGTGCCATCAGTGAGTTTGTTAATGAAAAACTGTTTTTT

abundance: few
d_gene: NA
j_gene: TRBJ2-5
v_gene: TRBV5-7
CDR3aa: CASSLTPSGPQETQYF
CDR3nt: TGTGCCAGCAGCTTGACACCTTCAGGGCCTCAAGAGACCCAGTACTTC

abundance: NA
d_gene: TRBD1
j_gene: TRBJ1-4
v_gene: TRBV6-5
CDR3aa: CASSYSNRGREKLFF
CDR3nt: TGTGCCAGCAGTTACTCAAACAGGGGACGAGAAAAACTGTTTTTT

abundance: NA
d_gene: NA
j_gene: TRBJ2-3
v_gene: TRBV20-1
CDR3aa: CSASSGSYTDTQYF
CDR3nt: TGCAGTGCTAGTTCAGGGTCGTACACAGATACGCAGTATTTT

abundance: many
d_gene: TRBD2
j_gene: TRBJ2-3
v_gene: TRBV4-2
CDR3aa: CASSQSRAGTTDTQYF
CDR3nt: TGTGCCAGCAGCCAAAGTAGAGCGGGGACCACAGATACGCAGTATTTT

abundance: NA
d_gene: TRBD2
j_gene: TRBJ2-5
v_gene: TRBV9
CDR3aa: CASSVGLAGWQETQYF
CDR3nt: TGTGCCAGCAGCGTAGGACTAGCGGGGTGGCAAGAGACCCAGTACTTC

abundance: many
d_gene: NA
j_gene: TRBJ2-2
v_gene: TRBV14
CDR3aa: CASSQGPTGGELFF
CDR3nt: TGTGCCAGCAGCCAGGGCCCCACGGGCGGGGAGCTGTTTTTT

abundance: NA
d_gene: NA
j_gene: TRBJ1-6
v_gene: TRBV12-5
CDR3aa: CASGLGQYNSPLHF
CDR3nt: TGTGCTAGTGGCCTTGGACAGTATAATTCACCCCTCCACTTT

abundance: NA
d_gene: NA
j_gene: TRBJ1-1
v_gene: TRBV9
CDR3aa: CASSVEAGSNTEAFF
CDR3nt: TGTGCCAGCAGCGTAGAGGCAGGATCTAACACTGAAGCTTTCTTT

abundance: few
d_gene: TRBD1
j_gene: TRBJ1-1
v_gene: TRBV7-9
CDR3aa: CASSFDRGNEAFF
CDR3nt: TGTGCCAGCAGCTTCGACAGGGGCAATGAAGCTTTCTTT

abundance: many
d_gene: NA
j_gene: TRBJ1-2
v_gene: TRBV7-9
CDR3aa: CASSPGLNYGYTF
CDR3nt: TGTGCCAGCAGCCCCGGACTGAACTATGGCTACACCTTC

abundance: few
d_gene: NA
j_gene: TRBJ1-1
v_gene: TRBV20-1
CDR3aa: CSAGRDTEAFF
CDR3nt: TGCAGTGCTGGGAGGGACACTGAAGCTTTCTTT

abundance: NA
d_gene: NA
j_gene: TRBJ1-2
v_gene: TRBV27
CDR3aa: CASSLWANYGYTF
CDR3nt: TGTGCCAGCAGTTTGTGGGCTAACTATGGCTACACCTTC

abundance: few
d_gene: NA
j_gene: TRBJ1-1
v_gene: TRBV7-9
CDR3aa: CASSKGVRTEAFF
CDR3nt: TGTGCCAGCAGCAAGGGGGTGAGGACTGAAGCTTTCTTT

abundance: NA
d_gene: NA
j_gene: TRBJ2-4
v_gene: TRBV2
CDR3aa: CASSDSVAKNIQYF
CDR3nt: TGTGCCAGCAGTGACTCCGTAGCCAAAAACATTCAGTACTTC

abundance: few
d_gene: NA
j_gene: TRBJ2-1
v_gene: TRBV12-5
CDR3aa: CCILDTRRSYACGEQFF
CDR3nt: NA

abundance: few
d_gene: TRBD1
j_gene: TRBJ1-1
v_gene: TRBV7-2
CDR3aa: CASSSNTGGITEAFF
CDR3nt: TGTGCCAGCAGCTCAAATACAGGGGGCATTACTGAAGCTTTCTTT

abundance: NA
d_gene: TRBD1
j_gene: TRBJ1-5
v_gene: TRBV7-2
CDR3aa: CASSSWTGSNQPQHF
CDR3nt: TGTGCCAGCAGCTCGTGGACAGGGAGCAATCAGCCCCAGCATTTT

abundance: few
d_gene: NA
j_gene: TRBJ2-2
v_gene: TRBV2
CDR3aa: CASSEAGTPTGELFF
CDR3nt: TGTGCCAGCAGTGAAGCCGGGACTCCTACCGGGGAGCTGTTTTTT

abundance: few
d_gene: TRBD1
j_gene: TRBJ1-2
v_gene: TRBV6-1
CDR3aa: CASSTAARGHHYGYTF
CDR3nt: TGTGCCAGCAGTACCGCTGCCAGGGGGCACCACTATGGCTACACCTTC

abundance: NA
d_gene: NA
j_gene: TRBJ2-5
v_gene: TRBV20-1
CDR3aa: CSAKPTGRETQYF
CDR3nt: TGCAGTGCAAAACCTACAGGGCGAGAGACCCAGTACTTC

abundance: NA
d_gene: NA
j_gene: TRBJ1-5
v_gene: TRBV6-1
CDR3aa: CASSEGRERHF
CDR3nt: TGTGCCAGCAGTGAGGGCCGGGAACGGCATTTT

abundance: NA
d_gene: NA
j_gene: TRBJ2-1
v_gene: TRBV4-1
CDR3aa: CASSQYAPTRFEYNEQFF
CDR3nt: TGCGCCAGCAGCCAATATGCTCCTACTAGATTTGAATACAATGAGCAGTTCTTC

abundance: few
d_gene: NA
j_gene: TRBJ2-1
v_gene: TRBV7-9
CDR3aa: CASSLKSRDPLSYNEQFF
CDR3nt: TGTGCCAGCAGCTTAAAAAGCCGGGACCCCCTCTCCTACAATGAGCAGTTCTTC

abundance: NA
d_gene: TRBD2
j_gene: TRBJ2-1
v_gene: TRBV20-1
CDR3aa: CSALSGGNHNEQFF
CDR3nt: TGCAGTGCTCTTAGCGGGGGGAACCACAATGAGCAGTTCTTC

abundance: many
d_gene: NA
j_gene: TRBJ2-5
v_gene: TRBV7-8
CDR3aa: CASSYPSSVSETQYF
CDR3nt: TGTGCCAGCAGCTACCCGTCATCCGTATCAGAGACCCAGTACTTC

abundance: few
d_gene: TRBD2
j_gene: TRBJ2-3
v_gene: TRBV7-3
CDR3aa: CASSYQSGSETDTQYF
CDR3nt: TGTGCCAGCAGCTACCAAAGCGGGAGCGAAACAGATACGCAGTATTTT

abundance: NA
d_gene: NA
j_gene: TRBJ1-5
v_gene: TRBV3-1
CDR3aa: CASSPFSIKGRNQPQHF
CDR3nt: TGTGCCAGCAGCCCCTTTAGTATCAAGGGGCGTAATCAGCCCCAGCATTTT

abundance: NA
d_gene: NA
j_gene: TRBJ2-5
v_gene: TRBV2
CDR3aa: CASSPLPRGSGETQYF
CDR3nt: TGTGCCAGCAGTCCCCTACCCCGGGGTTCGGGAGAGACCCAGTACTTC

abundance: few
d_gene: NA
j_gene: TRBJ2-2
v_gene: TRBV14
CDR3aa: CASSQSMTGELFF
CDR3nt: TGTGCCAGCAGCCAATCCATGACCGGGGAGCTGTTTTTT

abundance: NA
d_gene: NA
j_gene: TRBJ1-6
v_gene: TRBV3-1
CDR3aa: CASSQDASWNSPLHF
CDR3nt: TGTGCCAGCAGCCAAGATGCCAGTTGGAATTCACCCCTCCACTTT

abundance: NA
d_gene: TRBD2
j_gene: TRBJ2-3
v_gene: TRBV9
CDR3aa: CASSGRLALSDTQYF
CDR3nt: TGTGCCAGCAGCGGACGACTAGCATTGTCAGATACGCAGTATTTT

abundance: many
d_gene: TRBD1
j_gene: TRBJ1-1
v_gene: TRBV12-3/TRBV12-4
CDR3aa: CASRWTGARTEAFF
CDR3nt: TGTGCCAGCAGATGGACAGGAGCGAGGACTGAAGCTTTCTTT

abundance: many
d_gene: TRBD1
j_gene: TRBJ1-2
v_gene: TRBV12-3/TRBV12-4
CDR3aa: CAIRPPLGQGFANYGYTF
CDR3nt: TGTGCCATCCGTCCCCCGTTAGGACAGGGCTTTGCTAACTATGGCTACACCTTC

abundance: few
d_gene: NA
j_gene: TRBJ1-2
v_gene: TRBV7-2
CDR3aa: CASSVSQGIGYGYTF
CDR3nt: TGTGCCAGCAGCGTATCGCAGGGGATAGGCTATGGCTACACCTTC

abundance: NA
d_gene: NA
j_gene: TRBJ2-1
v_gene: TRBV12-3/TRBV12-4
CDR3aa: CASSLASGGHEQFF
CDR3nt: TGTGCCAGCAGTTTAGCGTCCGGGGGGCATGAGCAGTTCTTC

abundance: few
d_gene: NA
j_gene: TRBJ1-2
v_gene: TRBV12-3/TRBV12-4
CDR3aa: CASSHTAGGFGYTF
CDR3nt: TGTGCCAGCAGTCATACCGCAGGCGGTTTTGGCTACACCTTC

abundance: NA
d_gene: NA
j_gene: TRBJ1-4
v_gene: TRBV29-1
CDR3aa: CSVRQVLNEKLFF
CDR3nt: TGCAGCGTCCGACAGGTGCTTAATGAAAAACTGTTTTTT

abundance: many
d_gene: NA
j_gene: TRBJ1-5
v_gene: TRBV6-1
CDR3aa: CASSDRVQPQHF
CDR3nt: TGTGCCAGCAGTGACAGGGTCCAGCCCCAGCATTTT

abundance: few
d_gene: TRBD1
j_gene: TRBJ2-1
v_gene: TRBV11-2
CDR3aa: CASSPGQGRLYNEQFF
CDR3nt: TGTGCCAGCAGCCCTGGACAGGGGAGGCTCTACAATGAGCAGTTCTTC

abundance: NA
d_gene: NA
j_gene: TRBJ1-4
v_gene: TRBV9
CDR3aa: CASSSGLEGKLFF
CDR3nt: TGTGCCAGCAGCTCAGGGTTGGAGGGAAAACTGTTTTTT

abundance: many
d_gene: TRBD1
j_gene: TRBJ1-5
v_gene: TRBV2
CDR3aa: CASRQQGIEPQHF
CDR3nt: TGTGCCAGCAGACAACAGGGGATTGAGCCCCAGCATTTT

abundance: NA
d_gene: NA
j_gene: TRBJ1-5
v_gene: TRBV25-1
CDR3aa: CASKGVGDQPQHF
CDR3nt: TGTGCCAGCAAAGGGGTTGGTGATCAGCCCCAGCATTTT

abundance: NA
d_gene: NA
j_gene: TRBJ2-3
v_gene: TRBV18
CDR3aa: CASSRSRGVTDTQYF
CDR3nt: TGTGCCAGCTCCCGATCGCGGGGTGTTACAGATACGCAGTATTTT

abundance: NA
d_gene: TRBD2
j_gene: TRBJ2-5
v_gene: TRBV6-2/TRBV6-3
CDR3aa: CASRKGLAGGPRQETQYF
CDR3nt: TGTGCCAGCAGAAAGGGACTAGCGGGGGGCCCTAGACAAGAGACCCAGTACTTC

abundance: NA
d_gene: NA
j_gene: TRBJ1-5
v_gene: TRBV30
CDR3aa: CAWRIGGAQHF
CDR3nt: TGTGCCTGGAGAATTGGAGGAGCCCAGCATTTT

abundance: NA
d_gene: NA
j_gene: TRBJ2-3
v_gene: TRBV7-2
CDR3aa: CASSHRLDTQYF
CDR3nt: TGTGCCAGCAGCCATCGACTAGATACGCAGTATTTT

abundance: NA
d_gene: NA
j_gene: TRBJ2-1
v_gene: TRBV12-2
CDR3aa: CASRLGDRDTYNEQFF
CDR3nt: TGTGCAAGTCGCTTGGGAGACAGGGACACCTACAATGAGCAGTTCTTC

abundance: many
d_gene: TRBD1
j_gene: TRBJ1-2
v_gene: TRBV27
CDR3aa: CASSRDRVGYGYTF
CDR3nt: TGTGCCAGCAGTAGGGACAGGGTGGGCTATGGCTACACCTTC

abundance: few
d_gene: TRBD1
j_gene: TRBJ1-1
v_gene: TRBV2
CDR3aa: CASSGDRGLTEAFF
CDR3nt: TGTGCCAGCAGTGGGGACAGGGGGCTCACTGAAGCTTTCTTT

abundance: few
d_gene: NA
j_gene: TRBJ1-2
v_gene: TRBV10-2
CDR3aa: CASTLRANYGYTF
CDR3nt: TGCGCCAGCACACTCCGGGCCAACTATGGCTACACCTTC

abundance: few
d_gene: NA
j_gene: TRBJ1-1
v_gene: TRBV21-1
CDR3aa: CASSRWKLQGGGTEAFF
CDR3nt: TGTGCCAGCAGCCGATGGAAATTACAGGGGGGAGGCACTGAAGCTTTCTTT

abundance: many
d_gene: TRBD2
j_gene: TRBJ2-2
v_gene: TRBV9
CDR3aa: CASSAREGGELFF
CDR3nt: TGTGCCAGCAGCGCGAGGGAGGGCGGGGAGCTGTTTTTT

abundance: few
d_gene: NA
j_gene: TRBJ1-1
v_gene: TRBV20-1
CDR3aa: CSARETVMNTEAFF
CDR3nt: TGCAGTGCTAGAGAAACAGTTATGAACACTGAAGCTTTCTTT